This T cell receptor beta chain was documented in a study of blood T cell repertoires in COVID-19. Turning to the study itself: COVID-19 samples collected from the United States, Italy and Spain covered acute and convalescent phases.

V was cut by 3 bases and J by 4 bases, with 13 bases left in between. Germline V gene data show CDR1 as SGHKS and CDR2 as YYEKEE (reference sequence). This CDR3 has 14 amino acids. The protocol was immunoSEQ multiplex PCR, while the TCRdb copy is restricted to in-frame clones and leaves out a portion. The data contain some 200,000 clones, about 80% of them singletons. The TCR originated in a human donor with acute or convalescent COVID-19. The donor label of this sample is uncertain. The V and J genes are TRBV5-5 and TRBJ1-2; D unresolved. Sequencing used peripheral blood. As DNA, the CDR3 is TGTGCCAGCAGCTCCTTACAGAGGGTCTATGGCTACACCTTC. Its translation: CASSSLQRVYGYTF.